This T cell receptor beta chain originates from a study of blood T cell repertoires in COVID-19. Study-wide context: Spain, Italy and the United States supplied samples that represented acute and convalescent COVID-19.

Measured with immunoSEQ multiplex PCR; TCRdb has only the in-frame clones, and not every one. Of roughly 260,000 clones listed, roughly 85% are singletons. In germline, CDR1 is SEHNR, CDR2 FQNEAQ (reference sequence). This CDR3 has 16 amino acids. Trimming pared 4 bases from V and 2 bases from J, leaving 18 bases between. The chain has TRBV7-9 and TRBJ2-7; D may be TRBD2 (6 bases). The source is a woman aged 40 to 50 who had been exposed to COVID-19. Input material: PBMCs or T cells enriched from blood (not recorded which). CDR3 DNA: TGTGCCAGCAGCTCAACCCCGGAGGGAAAAACCTACGAGCAGTACTTC. The encoded protein is CASSSTPEGKTYEQYF.